One sample yielded the 18 T cell receptor beta chains listed below, sequenced in a study of T cell changes during pregnancy in multiple sclerosis. Assay: immunoSEQ multiplex PCR; the TCRdb copy retains only in-frame clones and omits some. The repertoire has about 66,000 clones, roughly nine tenths of them found once; the top ten carry roughly 5%. Specimen: CD8+ T cells from peripheral blood mononuclear cells, collected before pregnancy. The receptors come from a female donor with multiple sclerosis, enrolled in a pregnancy study.

The chain employs TRBV6-6 and TRBJ2-1; 7 nucleotides match TRBD2. The ends lost 2 bases at V and 3 bases at J; junction bases unmatched: 1. Germline assignment: CDR1 MNHNY and CDR2 SVGAGI (reference sequence). CDR3 length equals 14 residues. The CDR3 nucleotides are TGTGCCAGCAGTTACGAGCGGGGCTACAATGAGCAGTTCTTC. Residues: CASSYERGYNEQFF.

The chain combines TRBV27 with TRBJ1-1; 7 bases are a match to TRBD1. The CDR3 loop spans 14 amino acids. In germline, CDR1 is MNHEY, CDR2 SMNVEV (reference sequence). The trim removed 5 bases at V and 0 bases at J, leaving 3 bases unmatched. CDR3 loop: CASSPRGLNTEAFF. The CDR3 nucleotides are TGTGCCAGCAGTCCAAGGGGGCTGAACACTGAAGCTTTCTTT.

The J gene is TRBJ1-2, the V gene TRBV2; D is unresolved. The CDR3 covers 16 residues. V lost 6 bases, J lost 7 bases, and 24 bases lay in between. Germline V gene data show CDR1 as SNHLY and CDR2 as FYNNEI. The CDR3 reads CASRETWSGRFSGYTF. CDR3 sequence (DNA): TGTGCCAGCAGGGAAACTTGGTCAGGCCGTTTCTCTGGCTACACCTTC.

The V gene is TRBV29-1, the J gene TRBJ1-2, with D unresolved. Germline CDR1 reads SQVTM; CDR2 reads ANQGSEA. The CDR3 is 13 residues long. V was clipped by 5 bases and J by 1 base, with 11 bases between them. Here the CDR3 reads CSVFGGGNYGYTF. CDR3 nucleotides: TGCAGCGTTTTCGGAGGTGGTAACTATGGCTACACCTTC.

V usage is TRBV30 and J usage is TRBJ2-1; D may be TRBD2 (6 bases). With 0 bases removed from V and 4 bases from J, the gap between germline ends came to 16 bases. Germline CDR1 and CDR2: GTSNPN and SVGIG (reference sequence). The CDR3 loop spans 16 amino acids. The CDR3 reads CAWSVTGVGLYNEQFF. The DNA of the CDR3 is TGTGCCTGGAGTGTAACGGGGGTTGGCTTATACAATGAGCAGTTCTTC. Using reference TRBV30 and TRBJ2-1 for the parts outside the CDR3, the full variable domain is SQTIHQWPATLVQPVGSPLSLECTVEGTSNPNLYWYRQAAGRGLQLLFYSVGIGQISSEVPQNLSASRPQDRQFILSSKKLLLSDSGFYLCAWSVTGVGLYNEQFFGPGTRLTVL.

The rearrangement links TRBV9 to TRBJ2-7, with D hard to call. Per the germline V gene, CDR1 is SGDLS and CDR2 is YYNGEE. Trimming took off 4 bases at V and 7 bases at J, with 15 bases between the two ends. This CDR3 is 13 amino acids long. As DNA, the CDR3 is TGTGCCAGCAGCCCTGACTCGTCTCGGGAGCAGTACTTC. Translated, it gives CASSPDSSREQYF.

J is TRBJ2-1 and V is TRBV2; a possible D gene is TRBD1 (6 bases). V lost 2 bases and J 0 bases, leaving 11 bases between the germline ends. CDR1 is SNHLY and CDR2 is FYNNEI in the germline V gene. This CDR3 region has 16 residues. DNA for the CDR3: TGTGCCAGCAGTGAATTAGGGGGAAGCTCCTACAATGAGCAGTTCTTC. It translates to CASSELGGSSYNEQFF.

The chain combines TRBV7-8 with TRBJ1-1; no reliable D call. From germline, CDR1 is SGHVS and CDR2 FQNEAQ. V was trimmed by 5 bases and J by 5 bases, leaving 12 bases between them. The length of the CDR3 is 13 residues. The CDR3 protein is CASSDGRGTEAFF. The CDR3 DNA reads TGTGCCAGCAGCGACGGAAGAGGAACTGAAGCTTTCTTT.

This chain joins TRBV9 and TRBJ2-1; no reliable D call. Looked up from germline, CDR1 is SGDLS and CDR2 is YYNGEE. The CDR3 runs 12 residues. The V gene lost 0 bases and the J gene lost 5 bases, with 3 bases spanning the gap. CDR3 bases: TGTGCCAGCAGCGTAGCTCACAATGAGCAGTTCTTC. This sequence encodes CASSVAHNEQFF.

This chain uses TRBV9 with TRBJ2-3; maybe TRBD1 (5 bases). V lost 0 bases and J 3 bases, leaving 14 bases between the germline ends. Germline CDR1 reads SGDLS; CDR2 reads YYNGEE. The CDR3 sequence is 16 residues long. The chain's CDR3 is CASSVEGVSPTDTQYF. The DNA of the CDR3 is TGTGCCAGCAGCGTAGAAGGGGTTAGCCCGACAGATACGCAGTATTTT. The whole variable domain, remainder taken from reference TRBV9 and TRBJ2-3, is DSGVTQTPKHLITATGQRVTLRCSPRSGDLSVYWYQQSLDQGLQFLIQYYNGEERAKGNILERFSAQQFPDLHSELNLSSLELGDSALYFCASSVEGVSPTDTQYFGPGTRLTVL.

The chain couples TRBV7-9 to TRBJ2-2; D gene ambiguous. The ends were cut back, 9 bases at V and 6 bases at J, with 11 bases in the middle. There are 12 residues in the CDR3. CDR1 and CDR2 (germline): SEHNR, FQNEAQ (reference sequence). The CDR3 spells CARSAPSGELFF. The CDR3 bases are TGTGCCAGGAGTGCCCCCTCCGGGGAGCTGTTTTTT. The full variable domain, rest sourced from reference TRBV7-9 and TRBJ2-2, is DTGVSQNPRHKITKRGQNVTFRCDPISEHNRLYWYRQTLGQGPEFLTYFQNEAQLEKSRLLSDRFSAERPKGSFSTLEIQRTEQGDSAMYLCARSAPSGELFFGEGSRLTVL.

In nucleotides, the CDR3 is TGTGCCAGCAGCTCCTTGGGGGGGCCCTACAATGAGCAGTTCTTC. Translation: CASSSLGGPYNEQFF. The V call is TRBV13, the J call TRBJ2-1; D perhaps matches TRBD2 (7 bases). This CDR3 comprises 15 residues. Trimming stripped 4 bases from V and 2 bases from J, with 12 bases between. From germline, CDR1 is PRHDT and CDR2 FYEKMQ (reference sequence).

J is TRBJ2-7 and V is TRBV11-2; 8 nucleotides match TRBD1. The length of the CDR3 is 14 residues. CDR1 is SGHAT, CDR2 FQNNGV, per germline. V shed 5 bases and J 3 bases; nucleotides not matched to a gene: 6. The CDR3 region has the DNA TGTGCCAGCAGCCCCGGACAGGGAGTCTACGAGCAGTACTTC. Its translation: CASSPGQGVYEQYF.

The chain links TRBV30 to TRBJ1-2, with D perhaps matching TRBD1 (6 bases). CDR1 is GTSNPN and CDR2 is SVGIG in the germline V gene (reference sequence). The V gene lost 2 bases and the J gene lost 6 bases, with 13 bases spanning the gap. The CDR3 is 13 amino acids. The CDR3 loop is CAWSIGGDHGYTF. The CDR3 DNA is TGTGCCTGGAGTATAGGGGGAGATCATGGCTACACCTTC. The variable domain in full, with the rest retrieved from reference TRBV30 and TRBJ1-2, is SQTIHQWPATLVQPVGSPLSLECTVEGTSNPNLYWYRQAAGRGLQLLFYSVGIGQISSEVPQNLSASRPQDRQFILSSKKLLLSDSGFYLCAWSIGGDHGYTFGSGTRLTVV.

The chain carries TRBV6-1 and TRBJ2-7; TRBD1 matches at 7 bases. Germline lookup yields CDR1 MNHNS and CDR2 SASEGT. Trimming removed 7 bases from V and 2 bases from J; junction bases left unmatched: 11. The CDR3 sequence is 15 residues long. CDR3: CASTPRGQPTYEQYF. CDR3 coding DNA: TGTGCCAGCACCCCGAGGGGACAGCCGACCTACGAGCAGTACTTC.

To note about this clone: The sample holds other DNA sequences that translate to the same CDR3. The CDR3 sequence: CAWSVQDNSPLHF. The CDR3 bases are TGTGCCTGGAGTGTGCAGGATAATTCACCCCTCCACTTT. The J gene is TRBJ1-6, the V gene TRBV30, with D uncertain. Germline assignment: CDR1 GTSNPN and CDR2 SVGIG (reference sequence). The CDR3 has 13 amino acids. Trimming left V 0 bases short and J 5 bases short, with 5 bases between. Filled out from reference TRBV30 and TRBJ1-6, the complete variable domain reads SQTIHQWPATLVQPVGSPLSLECTVEGTSNPNLYWYRQAAGRGLQLLFYSVGIGQISSEVPQNLSASRPQDRQFILSSKKLLLSDSGFYLCAWSVQDNSPLHFGNGTRLTVT.

This clone showed up just once. The V gene is TRBV29-1, the J gene TRBJ1-1; D not resolved. Germline CDR1 SQVTM, CDR2 ANQGSEA. V shed 7 bases and J shed 7 bases, with 19 bases lying between them. CDR3 length: 13 amino acids. The DNA for the CDR3 is TGCAGCGCCCGTGAGGGTCCGGCGTTTGAAGCTTTCTTT. It encodes CSAREGPAFEAFF.

V is TRBV9 and J is TRBJ2-6, with D perhaps TRBD1 (5 bases). In germline, CDR1 is SGDLS, CDR2 YYNGEE. This CDR3 comprises 15 residues. Trimming took off 0 bases at V and 2 bases at J, with 6 bases between the two ends. The CDR3 loop is CASSVGRAGANVLTF. The CDR3 DNA reads as TGTGCCAGCAGCGTAGGCAGGGCTGGGGCCAACGTCCTGACTTTC.